This TCR beta chain was found in a study of blood T cell repertoires in COVID-19. Study at large: The United States, Italy and Spain supplied acute and convalescent COVID-19 samples. T cells, B-cell-depleted T cells, or PBMCs supplied cDNA or gDNA.

Germline lookup yields CDR1 SGHRS and CDR2 YFSETQ. Trimming took 1 base from V and 2 from J, leaving 10 bases between them. The CDR3 is 16 amino acids. Per the study methods: Counts of nucleated cells, estimated from reference gene primer amplification, were obtained. Produced via immunoSEQ multiplex PCR; TCRdb's table is partial and in-frame only. The V and J calls and clone size are taken from that table; D and trimming were inferred from the DNA. The table shows some 220,000 clones, with roughly 91% occurring only once. Those enrolled in Seattle joined during active infection and were followed longitudinally afterward.

The TCR was taken from a young man with COVID-19, enrolled during active disease. The V and J genes are TRBV5-1 and TRBJ2-6, with D maybe TRBD2 (6 bases). Sequencing input: peripheral blood. The CDR3 protein is CASSLSGGAGANVLTF. CDR3 in DNA: TGCGCCAGCAGCTTGTCAGGCGGGGCTGGGGCCAACGTCCTGACTTTC. Full variable domain (outside the CDR3, taken from reference TRBV5-1 and TRBJ2-6): KAGVTQTPRYLIKTRGQQVTLSCSPISGHRSVSWYQQTPGQGLQFLFEYFSETQRNKGNFPGRFSGRQFSNSRSEMNVSTLELGDSALYLCASSLSGGAGANVLTFGAGSRLTVL.